These 15 T cell receptor beta chains originate from one sample sequenced in a study of shared clonotypes between healthy human individuals. TCRdb keeps only in-frame clones here, not all; method: immunoSEQ multiplex PCR. Here the sample spans about 470,000 clones, about 76% being singletons. The sample comprised PBMCs. The receptors were sampled from a middle-aged woman in good health. Some clones in this sample may be carry-over from other donors' samples.

The genes are TRBV18 and TRBJ2-3, with D perhaps TRBD2 (5 bases). The V end was cut by 2 bases, the J end by 10 bases, with 22 bases between. CDR1 is KGHSH and CDR2 is LQKENI in the germline V gene. This CDR3 spans 16 amino acids. DNA for the CDR3: TGTGCCAGCTCACCAGAGGCTAGCAGGCGGGTAGTTCCGCAGTATTTT. Translating gives CASSPEASRRVVPQYF.

This clone turned up a few times. This rearrangement joins TRBV19 to TRBJ1-1; D gene uncertain. This CDR3 has 15 residues. Per germline, CDR1 LNHDA and CDR2 SQIVND (reference sequence). Between the trimmed V and J ends, which lost 3 bases and 6 bases, there was a span of 17 bases. In nucleotides, the CDR3 is TGTGCCAGTAGTATTTCAATTGCATTTCTGGCTGAAGCTTTCTTT. Residues: CASSISIAFLAEAFF.

This chain connects TRBV2 to TRBJ2-7; the D gene could be TRBD1 or TRBD2 (7 bases each). Deletions cut 3 bases from V and 0 bases from J, with 9 bases between. The CDR3 totals 14 residues. The germline gives CDR1 SNHLY, CDR2 FYNNEI. The CDR3: CASSDRGGSYEQYF. The CDR3 nucleotides are TGTGCCAGCAGTGACAGGGGGGGCTCCTACGAGCAGTACTTC.

As for this clone: Other nucleotide sequences in the sample specify the same CDR3. This rearrangement joins TRBV7-9 to TRBJ1-4, with TRBD1 identical over 9 bases. This CDR3 contains 14 residues. Germline lookup yields CDR1 SEHNR and CDR2 FQNEAQ (reference sequence). V lost 5 bases and J lost 7; bases outside the gene matches: 5. CDR3 DNA: TGTGCCAGCAGCCCGGGACAGGGTGGTGAAAAACTGTTTTTT. Encoded protein: CASSPGQGGEKLFF.

CDR3 sequence (DNA): TGTGCCAGCCGGGACAGGGAAGGAGGGCGAGGGGGTACATCCTACGAGCAGTACTTC. Translating it yields CASRDREGGRGGTSYEQYF. This chain joins TRBV2 and TRBJ2-7, with TRBD1 matching over 9 bases. V trimming: 8 bases; J trimming: 1 base; junction bases outside the gene matches: 21. Germline lookup yields CDR1 SNHLY and CDR2 FYNNEI. The CDR3 sequence is 19 residues long.

This chain uses TRBV19 with TRBJ2-5; D remains ambiguous. CDR1 and CDR2 (germline): LNHDA, SQIVND (reference sequence). The CDR3 spans 15 residues. Trimming removed 1 base at V and 1 base at J, with 10 bases between. The CDR3 nucleotides read TGTGCCAGTAGTATAGGCGGACGGAGCCAAGAGACCCAGTACTTC. Translated: CASSIGGRSQETQYF.

The CDR3 region has the DNA TGTGCCAGCAGCTCAGGGGAGAGCTACGAGCAGTACTTC. Amino acid sequence: CASSSGESYEQYF. The V and J genes are TRBV9 and TRBJ2-7, with D possibly being TRBD1 (6 bases). There are 13 residues in the CDR3. CDR1 is SGDLS, CDR2 YYNGEE, per germline. Trimming removed 4 bases at V and 3 bases at J, with 11 bases between.

This chain connects TRBV7-9 to TRBJ2-1; no clear D gene. Germline assignment: CDR1 SEHNR and CDR2 FQNEAQ (reference sequence). This CDR3 spans 14 amino acids. V was pared by 1 base and J by 4 bases, with 8 bases between. The CDR3 spells CASSLGSPYNEQFF. The CDR3 DNA sequence: TGTGCCAGCAGCTTAGGGTCACCTTACAATGAGCAGTTCTTC.

The J gene is TRBJ2-3, the V gene TRBV9; 10 positions match TRBD2. This CDR3 contains 15 residues. V was pared by 4 bases and J by 8 bases, with 10 bases of the junction left unmatched. The germline gives CDR1 SGDLS, CDR2 YYNGEE. The CDR3 DNA is TGTGCCAGCAGCTTCCCAGCGGGAGGGCCAGGTACGCAGTATTTT. It translates to CASSFPAGGPGTQYF.

The V call is TRBV5-1, the J call TRBJ1-5; D gene unclear. The germline gives CDR1 SGHRS, CDR2 YFSETQ. The CDR3 extends over 13 amino acids. V lost 0 bases and J 7 bases, leaving 8 bases between the germline ends. This CDR3 reads CASSLADGQPQHF. Written as DNA, the CDR3 is TGCGCCAGCAGCTTGGCCGATGGGCAGCCCCAGCATTTT. The complete variable domain, with remaining parts taken from reference TRBV5-1 and TRBJ1-5, reads KAGVTQTPRYLIKTRGQQVTLSCSPISGHRSVSWYQQTPGQGLQFLFEYFSETQRNKGNFPGRFSGRQFSNSRSEMNVSTLELGDSALYLCASSLADGQPQHFGDGTRLSIL.

The rearrangement links TRBV25-1 to TRBJ2-5, with 7 bases lining up with TRBD2. The CDR3 sequence is 13 residues long. Germline V gene lookup returns CDR1 MGHDK and CDR2 SYGVNS. The ends lost 5 bases at V and 2 bases at J; junction bases unmatched: 2. As DNA, the CDR3 is TGTGCCAGCAGTCAAGCGGGACAAGAGACCCAGTACTTC. This gives the protein CASSQAGQETQYF.

The J gene is TRBJ1-2, the V gene TRBV20-1; D is undetermined. The CDR3 runs to 11 residues. The V end lost 8 bases, the J end lost 2 bases, and 9 bases lay between the germline ends. Germline CDR1 and CDR2: DFQATT and SNEGSKA (reference sequence). The CDR3 DNA reads TGCAGTATTAAACAGAACTATGGCTACACCTTC. Translated: CSIKQNYGYTF.

The J gene is TRBJ1-1, the V gene TRBV20-1; D is uncertain. From germline, CDR1 is DFQATT and CDR2 SNEGSKA (reference sequence). The CDR3 is made up of 11 amino acids. V was cut by 6 bases and J by 5 bases, with 10 bases left in between. CDR3 bases: TGCAGTGCCCCCGGTGCGACTGAAGCTTTCTTT. Amino acid sequence: CSAPGATEAFF.

CDR3 in amino acids: CASSLLPLGLAGGSQETQYF. The DNA for the CDR3 is TGTGCCAGCAGCTTGCTACCCTTGGGGCTAGCGGGGGGGAGCCAAGAGACCCAGTACTTC. This chain connects TRBV7-6 to TRBJ2-5; TRBD2 matches at 12 bases. Germline lookup yields CDR1 SGHVS and CDR2 FNYEAQ. The CDR3 is made up of 20 amino acids. V trimming: 3 bases; J trimming: 1 base; junction bases outside the gene matches: 15.

J is TRBJ1-2 and V is TRBV6-6; 7 bases match TRBD1. This CDR3 comprises 14 residues. Germline values: CDR1 MNHNY, CDR2 SVGAGI (reference sequence). After removal of 6 bases from V and 3 bases from J, the junction contained 7 bases not matched to a gene. The CDR3 loop reads CASSSTGRDYGYTF. The CDR3 DNA reads TGTGCCAGCAGCTCGACAGGGCGGGACTATGGCTACACCTTC.